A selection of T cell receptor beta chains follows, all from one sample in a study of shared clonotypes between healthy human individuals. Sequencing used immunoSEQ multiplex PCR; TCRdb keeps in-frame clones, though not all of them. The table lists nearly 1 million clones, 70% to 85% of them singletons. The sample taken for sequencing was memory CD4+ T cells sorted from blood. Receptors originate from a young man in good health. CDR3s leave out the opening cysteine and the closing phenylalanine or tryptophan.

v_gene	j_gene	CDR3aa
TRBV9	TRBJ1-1	ASRVSDTEAF
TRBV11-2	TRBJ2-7	ASSQIKQGLGEQY
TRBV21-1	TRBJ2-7	ASSRLPGPYEQY
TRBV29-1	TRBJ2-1	SVALGGTRGDNEQF
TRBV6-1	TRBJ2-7	AHGLLAYEQY
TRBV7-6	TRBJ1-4	ASSLVETTNEKLF
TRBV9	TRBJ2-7	ASSVGGISYEQY
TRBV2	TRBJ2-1	ASRPGGTSGYNEQF
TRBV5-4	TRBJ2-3	ASSSAGGSTDTQY
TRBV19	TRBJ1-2	ASRRQGDSSYGYT
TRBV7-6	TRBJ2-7	ASSPGLAGIYEQY
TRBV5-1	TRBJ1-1	ASSLQGTLEAF
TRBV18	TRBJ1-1	ASSPNSGITEAF
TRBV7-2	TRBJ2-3	ASSFSGTQY
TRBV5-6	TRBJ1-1	ASSLGDRVNTEAF
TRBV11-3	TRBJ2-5	ASSVHRGGGETQY
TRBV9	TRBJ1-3	ASSVPGSGNTIY
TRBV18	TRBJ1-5	ASSPGYGQPQH
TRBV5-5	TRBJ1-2	ASSLQGADGYT
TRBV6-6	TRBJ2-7	ASSYPSYEQY
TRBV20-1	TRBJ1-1	SATTVTEAF
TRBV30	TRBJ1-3	AWRDRGDTIY
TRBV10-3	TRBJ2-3	AITGGFTDTQY
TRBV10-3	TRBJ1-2	AISDNINYGYT
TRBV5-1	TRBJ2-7	ASSLSGQGFNEQY
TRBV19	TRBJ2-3	ASSFRGSTDTQY
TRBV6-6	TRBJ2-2	ASRPTLEQRTGELF
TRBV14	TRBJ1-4	ASITGDPRMCEKLF
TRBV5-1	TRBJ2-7	ASSSLGQTYEQY
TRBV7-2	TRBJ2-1	ASSPTGQGNYNEQF
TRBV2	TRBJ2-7	ASKAGEIPYEQY
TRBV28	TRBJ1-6	ASSLLSPRDSNSPLH
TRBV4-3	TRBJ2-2	ASSQGATGKTGELF
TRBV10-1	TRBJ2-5	ASSPTFWGTQY
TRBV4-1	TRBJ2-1	ASSQDVASGSRF
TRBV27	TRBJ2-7	ASSSTALDRGIDEQY
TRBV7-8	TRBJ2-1	ASSLTGTTYNEQF
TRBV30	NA	AWSVRGRGYYEQY
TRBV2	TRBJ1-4	ASRIGTSTNEKLF
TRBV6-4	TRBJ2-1	ASSDGGRHYNEQF
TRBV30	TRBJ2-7	AWSRGLGGYEQY
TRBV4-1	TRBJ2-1	ASSPGSSYNEQF
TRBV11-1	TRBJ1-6	ASSLEGSFGNSPLH
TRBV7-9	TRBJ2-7	ASSLALAGAYEQY
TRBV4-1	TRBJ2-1	ASSQLTSGGDNEQF
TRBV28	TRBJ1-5	ASRHDKVGQGNQPQH
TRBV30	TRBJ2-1	AWSRTEQF
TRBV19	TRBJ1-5	ASSTRTGNQPQH
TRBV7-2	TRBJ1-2	ASRREGYYGYT
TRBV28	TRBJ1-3	ASSLGGLSGNTIY
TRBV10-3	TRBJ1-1	AISEPLGEAF
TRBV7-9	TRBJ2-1	ASSLGGGAPDEQF
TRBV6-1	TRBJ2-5	AAERDFLQETQY
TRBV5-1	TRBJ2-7	ASSFPGTGYEQY
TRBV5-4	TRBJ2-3	ASSLIAGGQDTQY